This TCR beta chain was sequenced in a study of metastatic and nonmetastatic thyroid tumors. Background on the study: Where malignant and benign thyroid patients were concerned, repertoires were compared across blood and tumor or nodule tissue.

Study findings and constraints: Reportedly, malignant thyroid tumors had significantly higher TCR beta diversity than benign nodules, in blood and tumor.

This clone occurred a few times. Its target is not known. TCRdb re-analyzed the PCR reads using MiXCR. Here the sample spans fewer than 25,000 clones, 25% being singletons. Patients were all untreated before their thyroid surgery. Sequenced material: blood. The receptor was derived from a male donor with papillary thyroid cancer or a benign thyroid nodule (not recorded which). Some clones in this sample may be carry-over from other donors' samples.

The CDR3 sequence: CASNRGERSSYNSPLHF. The CDR3 DNA is TGTGCCAGCAACCGAGGAGAGCGGAGCTCCTATAATTCACCCCTCCACTTT. V is TRBV27 and J is TRBJ1-6; D unresolved. Germline V gene data show CDR1 as MNHEY and CDR2 as SMNVEV (reference sequence). CDR3 length: 17 amino acids. V was clipped by 7 bases and J by 0 bases, with 16 bases between them.